The 16 T cell receptor beta chains listed next were all sequenced from one sample in a study of CD8+ T cells in alopecia areata. RNA extraction was followed by reverse transcription into cDNA, which acted as the sequencing template. The assay was immunoSEQ multiplex PCR, and TCRdb's table has in-frame clones only and misses some. The data show 150,000 to 200,000 clones, with roughly 60% seen just once and 0.85% to 1.3% held by the top ten. Treatment meaning: oral pan-JAK inhibitor, 5-10 mg twice daily. The sample consisted of CD4+ T cells sorted from blood, taken at week 24, from a patient treated with tofacitinib. These receptors were obtained from a human donor with alopecia areata.

This chain connects TRBV6-5 to TRBJ2-7; a weak D match, TRBD1 (6 bases). Germline CDR1 and CDR2: MNHEY and SVGAGI. V lost 8 bases and J lost 0, with 17 bases in between. The CDR3 sequence is 15 residues long. Here the CDR3 reads CASRLRQVGSYEQYF. CDR3 nucleotides: TGTGCCAGCCGACTCAGACAGGTGGGCTCCTACGAGCAGTACTTC.

This clone has only a few counts. The rearrangement uses TRBV2 and TRBJ1-4, with 7 bases identical to TRBD1. The ends lost 6 bases at V and 8 bases at J; junction bases unmatched: 9. The CDR3 length is 14 residues. CDR1 and CDR2 (germline): SNHLY, FYNNEI. The CDR3 loop reads CASRRVTGEEKLFF. CDR3 nucleotides: TGTGCCAGCAGACGGGTAACAGGGGAAGAAAAACTGTTTTTT.

The chain employs TRBV11-2 and TRBJ1-5; D is undetermined. The ends were cut back, 5 bases at V and 0 bases at J, with 17 bases in the middle. The length of the CDR3 is 17 residues. Germline assignment: CDR1 SGHAT and CDR2 FQNNGV. The CDR3 sequence: CASSQDLVTNSNQPQHF. As DNA, the CDR3 is TGTGCCAGCAGCCAAGATTTGGTGACTAATAGCAATCAGCCCCAGCATTTT.

The rearrangement links TRBV30 to TRBJ1-2; unclear D gene. Per the germline V gene, CDR1 is GTSNPN and CDR2 is SVGIG (reference sequence). V was cut by 4 bases and J by 4 bases, with 10 bases left in between. The CDR3 is made up of 12 amino acids. CDR3 residues: CAWTEGVYGYTF. The CDR3 DNA is TGTGCCTGGACCGAGGGAGTCTATGGCTACACCTTC.

The chain combines TRBV14 with TRBJ2-7; D uncertain. This CDR3 has 13 amino acids. Per the germline V gene, CDR1 is SGHDN and CDR2 is FVKESK. The V end lost 0 bases, the J end lost 4 bases, and 7 bases lay between the germline ends. CDR3 sequence (DNA): TGTGCCAGCAGCCAAGATCGAAGTTACGAGCAGTACTTC. Translation: CASSQDRSYEQYF.

The chain joins TRBV28 to TRBJ1-2, with 9 bases fitting TRBD1. Germline V gene lookup returns CDR1 MDHEN and CDR2 SYDVKM. CDR3 length equals 15 residues. The junction had 9 bases not matched to a gene; V was cut back by 6 bases and J by 4 bases. CDR3 sequence (DNA): TGTGCCAGCAGAGGTCCCGGGACAGGGCTCTATGGCTACACCTTC. This codes for CASRGPGTGLYGYTF.

Only a few counts were recorded for this clone. The chain couples TRBV7-9 to TRBJ2-3; D unclear. Deletions cut 3 bases from V and 2 bases from J, with 12 bases between. The CDR3 is 15 amino acids. Germline V lookup: CDR1 SEHNR, CDR2 FQNEAQ (reference sequence). The CDR3 is CASSFGRLHTDTQYF. Here the CDR3 DNA reads TGTGCCAGCAGCTTCGGCAGGCTGCACACAGATACGCAGTATTTT.

This clone occurred a few times. This CDR3 is also generated by other DNA sequences in the sample. The genes are TRBV29-1 and TRBJ2-5; tentative D call: TRBD2 (6 bases). Between the trimmed V and J ends, which lost 6 bases and 4 bases, there was a span of 6 bases. CDR1 SQVTM and CDR2 ANQGSEA come from the germline V gene. CDR3 size: 10 residues. The CDR3 spells CSVGGETQYF. The CDR3 bases are TGCAGCGTGGGGGGAGAGACCCAGTACTTC. Using reference TRBV29-1 and TRBJ2-5 for the parts outside the CDR3, the full variable domain is SAVISQKPSRDICQRGTSLTIQCQVDSQVTMMFWYRQQPGQSLTLIATANQGSEATYESGFVIDKFPISRPNLTFSTLTVSNMSPEDSSIYLCSVGGETQYFGPGTRLLVL.

Here the CDR3 DNA reads TGCAGCGTTGTGGTCGGCGTAGTTGGCTACACCTTC. As protein: CSVVVGVVGYTF. The chain combines TRBV29-1 with TRBJ1-2; D remains unclear. Deletions cut 4 bases from V and 7 bases from J, with 13 bases between. The CDR3 is 12 residues long. Germline V gene lookup returns CDR1 SQVTM and CDR2 ANQGSEA.

V and J are TRBV15 and TRBJ2-5; 11 bases line up with TRBD1. Trimming at V came to 3 bases and at J to 4 bases, leaving 7 bases not matched to a gene. The CDR3 loop spans 16 amino acids. CDR1 and CDR2 from the germline V gene are LNHNV and YYDKDF (reference sequence). CDR3 sequence: CATSRIGQGAIETQYF. The CDR3 region has the DNA TGTGCCACCAGCAGGATAGGACAGGGGGCTATAGAGACCCAGTACTTC.

This clone was observed a handful of times. The J gene is TRBJ1-1, the V gene TRBV5-1; no reliable D call. Trimming stripped 0 bases from V and 1 base from J, with 10 bases between. CDR3 length: 15 amino acids. Germline CDR1 is SGHRS and CDR2 is YFSETQ. CDR3 in DNA: TGCGCCAGCAGCTTGGACGGACGGGAGAACACTGAAGCTTTCTTT. Translation gives CASSLDGRENTEAFF. The full variable domain, its missing parts supplied by reference TRBV5-1 and TRBJ1-1, is KAGVTQTPRYLIKTRGQQVTLSCSPISGHRSVSWYQQTPGQGLQFLFEYFSETQRNKGNFPGRFSGRQFSNSRSEMNVSTLELGDSALYLCASSLDGRENTEAFFGQGTRLTVV.

The chain combines TRBV4-3 with TRBJ1-5; 7 positions agree with TRBD1. J was trimmed by 9 bases and V by 6 bases; bases with no gene match: 17. The V gene's germline CDR1 is LGHNA and CDR2 YSLEER. This CDR3 spans 16 amino acids. The CDR3 protein is CASSPFYAGGTPPQHF. The CDR3 coding sequence is TGCGCCAGCAGTCCGTTCTATGCAGGGGGGACTCCGCCCCAGCATTTT.

V gene TRBV15 combines with J gene TRBJ1-6; D ambiguous. Trimming stripped 6 bases from V and 7 bases from J, with 13 bases between. In germline, CDR1 is LNHNV, CDR2 YYDKDF (reference sequence). This CDR3 is built from 14 residues. CDR3 loop: CATSTLRGNSPLHF. The CDR3 DNA sequence: TGTGCCACCAGTACGCTGCGAGGGAATTCACCCCTCCACTTT.

This clone was seen once. The V gene is TRBV5-1, the J gene TRBJ1-1, with 8 bases identical to TRBD1. Trimming removed 4 bases from V and 0 bases from J; junction bases left unmatched: 8. Germline-derived CDR1 and CDR2 are SGHRS and YFSETQ. The CDR3 runs to 16 residues. The chain's CDR3 is CASSPRQGQMNTEAFF. Written as DNA, the CDR3 is TGCGCCAGCAGCCCCCGACAGGGGCAGATGAACACTGAAGCTTTCTTT. Full variable domain (rest looked up from reference TRBV5-1 and TRBJ1-1): KAGVTQTPRYLIKTRGQQVTLSCSPISGHRSVSWYQQTPGQGLQFLFEYFSETQRNKGNFPGRFSGRQFSNSRSEMNVSTLELGDSALYLCASSPRQGQMNTEAFFGQGTRLTVV.

The genes are TRBV7-2 and TRBJ2-7; 13 bases map to TRBD2. V shed 0 bases, J shed 0 bases, and the junction held 11 bases outside the gene matches. The CDR3 covers 20 residues. Germline CDR1 reads SGHTA; CDR2 reads FQGNSA. CDR3 in amino acids: CASSLAGATSGGRSSYEQYF. CDR3 nucleotide sequence: TGTGCCAGCAGCTTAGCGGGAGCGACTAGCGGGGGGCGGAGCTCCTACGAGCAGTACTTC. Full variable domain (outside the CDR3, taken from reference TRBV7-2 and TRBJ2-7): GAGVSQSPSNKVTEKGKDVELRCDPISGHTALYWYRQSLGQGLEFLIYFQGNSAPDKSGLPSDRFSAERTGGSVSTLTIQRTQQEDSAVYLCASSLAGATSGGRSSYEQYFGPGTRLTVT.

The chain is built from TRBV25-1 and TRBJ1-2; unclear D gene. CDR3 length equals 13 residues. The germline gives CDR1 MGHDK, CDR2 SYGVNS. Trimming shortened V by 2 bases and J by 9 bases, and 13 bases separated the two germline ends. DNA of the CDR3: TGTGCCAGCAGTGAAGCCTATCCGGATAGCTACACCTTC. Its translation is CASSEAYPDSYTF.